The clone carrying this TCR beta chain was recorded at least ten times. As yet, its antigen is unknown. Trimming removed 6 bases from V and 3 bases from J; junction bases left unmatched: 5. The CDR3 covers 13 residues. Per germline, CDR1 WNHNN and CDR2 SYGVQD (reference sequence). These data belong to a study of early T cells in non-severe SARS-CoV-2 infection. Study background: The sequenced material was bulk RNA from unsorted whole blood, and its chains were unpaired. Notes on the study in general: VDJdb matching skewed toward anti-spike CD8 responses, missing private and CD4 specificities.

Attachment of unique molecular identifiers was made to individual cDNA molecules. TCRdb analysed the 5' RACE reads with MiXCR anew, one entry per CDR3 protein. This sample has 48,000 or so distinct CDR3 sequences; around 14% occur once, and the top ten carry approximately 10%. The source is an adult who was a healthcare worker with PCR-confirmed SARS-CoV-2 infection or an uninfected control (not recorded which). The chain has TRBV10-1 and TRBJ2-7; TRBD1 aligns across 7 bases. Sequenced sample: whole blood. The CDR3 region is CASRGDRVYEQYF. DNA of the CDR3: TGCGCCAGCAGAGGGGACAGAGTCTACGAGCAGTACTTC.